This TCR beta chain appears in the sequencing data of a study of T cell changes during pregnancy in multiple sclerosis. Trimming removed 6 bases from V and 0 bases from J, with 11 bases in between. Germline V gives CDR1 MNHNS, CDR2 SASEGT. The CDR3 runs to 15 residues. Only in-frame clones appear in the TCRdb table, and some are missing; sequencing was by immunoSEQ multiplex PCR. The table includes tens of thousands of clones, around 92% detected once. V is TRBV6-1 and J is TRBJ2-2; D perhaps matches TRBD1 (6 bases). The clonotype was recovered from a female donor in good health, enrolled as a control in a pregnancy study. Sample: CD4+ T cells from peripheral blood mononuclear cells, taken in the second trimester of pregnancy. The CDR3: CASRDDRTNTGELFF. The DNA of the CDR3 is TGTGCCAGCAGGGATGACAGGACGAACACCGGGGAGCTGTTTTTT.